Below are 19 T cell receptor beta chains sequenced from a single sample in a study of patients and donors after allogeneic stem cell transplantation. TCRdb processed the RT-PCR reads anew with MiXCR; each CDR3 protein has one entry. The sample yields about 160,000 distinct CDR3 sequences, approximately 31% seen once. Sequences were obtained from blood, either unsorted or a sorted T cell fraction (not recorded which). These receptors came from a human donor who was either an allogeneic HSCT recipient or a stem cell or donor lymphocyte infusion donor (not recorded which). It is not recorded whose cells these are; they may come from a transplant donor.

This clonotype showed up many times. The chain employs TRBV5-1 and TRBJ1-1; no clear D. This CDR3 spans 15 amino acids. The germline CDR1 and CDR2 sequences are SGHRS and YFSETQ. Between the trimmed V and J ends, which lost 4 bases and 0 bases, there was a span of 13 bases. The CDR3 coding sequence is TGCGCCAGCAGCCCCTCGGCGAGCCTGAACACTGAAGCTTTCTTT. Protein sequence: CASSPSASLNTEAFF.

This clonotype came up a few times. The chain combines TRBV6-5 with TRBJ2-1; TRBD2 agrees at 8 bases. V lost 0 bases, J lost 6 bases, and 7 bases stayed unmatched. The CDR3 loop spans 16 amino acids. Germline CDR1 reads MNHEY; CDR2 reads SVGAGI. The CDR3 sequence is CASSYSTLAGGNEQFF. The CDR3, as DNA: TGTGCCAGCAGTTACTCGACCCTGGCGGGGGGCAATGAGCAGTTCTTC.

The chain couples TRBV19 to TRBJ2-5; 8 bases fit TRBD2. CDR1 LNHDA and CDR2 SQIVND come from the germline V gene (reference sequence). The CDR3 is made up of 14 amino acids. Trimming cost V 1 base and J 5 bases; bases outside gene matches: 3. CDR3 protein: CASSIAGGSETQYF. CDR3 in DNA: TGTGCCAGTAGTATAGCGGGAGGGTCGGAGACCCAGTACTTC.

The chain combines TRBV6-5 with TRBJ2-7; D not certain. The V end lost 5 bases, the J end lost 2 bases, and 13 bases lay between the germline ends. The CDR3 covers 14 residues. The germline V gene has CDR1 MNHEY and CDR2 SVGAGI. For the CDR3, the DNA is TGTGCCAGCAGTCTACCCGGAGTGACCTACGAGCAGTACTTC. Protein: CASSLPGVTYEQYF.

The table lists this clonotype with a few counts. The chain has TRBV10-3 and TRBJ1-2; D not resolved. Trimming left V 4 bases short and J 2 bases short, with 8 bases between. This CDR3 has 13 amino acids. Germline lookup yields CDR1 ENHRY and CDR2 SYGVKD. This CDR3 is CAISGKANYGYTF. As DNA, the CDR3 is TGTGCCATCAGTGGGAAGGCCAACTATGGCTACACCTTC.

Ten or more counts support this clonotype. The chain has TRBV12-3 or TRBV12-4 and TRBJ2-1, with 8 nucleotides matching TRBD1. Trimming took 9 bases from V and 3 from J; bases not matched to a gene: 4. The CDR3 has 13 residues. In DNA, the CDR3 is TGTGCCAGTCGGACAGGGAACTACAATGAGCAGTTCTTC. This codes for CASRTGNYNEQFF.

The chain joins TRBV12-3 or TRBV12-4 to TRBJ2-1; no reliable D call. This CDR3 spans 12 amino acids. V was cut by 6 bases and J by 10 bases, with 13 bases left in between. The CDR3 sequence: CASSSSSWEQFF. CDR3 sequence (DNA): TGTGCCAGCAGCTCCAGTAGTTGGGAGCAGTTCTTC.

This sequence joins TRBV19 and TRBJ2-7; TRBD2 agrees at 8 bases. The CDR3 runs 14 residues. The junction had 5 bases not matched to a gene; V was cut back by 3 bases and J by 4 bases. Germline V gene sequence: CDR1 LNHDA, CDR2 SQIVND (reference sequence). The CDR3: CASSMELAAYEQYF. CDR3 in DNA: TGTGCCAGTAGTATGGAACTAGCGGCTTACGAGCAGTACTTC. The complete variable domain, with remaining parts taken from reference TRBV19 and TRBJ2-7, reads DGGITQSPKYLFRKEGQNVTLSCEQNLNHDAMYWYRQDPGQGLRLIYYSQIVNDFQKGDIAEGYSVSREKKESFPLTVTSAQKNPTAFYLCASSMELAAYEQYFGPGTRLTVT.

This clonotype has a handful of counts. The chain couples TRBV6-5 to TRBJ2-3, with no clear D. Looked up from germline, CDR1 is MNHEY and CDR2 is SVGAGI. CDR3 size: 13 residues. V shed 0 bases and J shed 4 bases, with 5 bases lying between them. For the CDR3, the DNA is TGTGCCAGCAGTTACTCGGTGGCAGATACGCAGTATTTT. Translation gives CASSYSVADTQYF.

This chain joins TRBV7-9 and TRBJ1-2; possibly TRBD1 for D (5 bases). The V end was cut by 3 bases, the J end by 3 bases, with 14 bases between. CDR3 size: 15 residues. Germline values: CDR1 SEHNR, CDR2 FQNEAQ (reference sequence). The CDR3 DNA reads as TGTGCCAGCAGCTTGGCCGGGACTTCACACTATGGCTACACCTTC. Translating gives CASSLAGTSHYGYTF.

This chain uses TRBV18 with TRBJ2-5, with 8 bases identical to TRBD2. There are 16 residues in the CDR3. Trimming removed 0 bases from V and 2 bases from J; junction bases left unmatched: 5. Germline CDR1 and CDR2: KGHSH and LQKENI. This chain's CDR3 is CASSPPGGRRQETQYF. In nucleotides, the CDR3 is TGTGCCAGCTCACCACCCGGCGGGAGGAGACAAGAGACCCAGTACTTC.

This clonotype was picked up a small number of times. J is TRBJ2-2 and V is TRBV9; D might be TRBD1 (5 bases). Germline assignment: CDR1 SGDLS and CDR2 YYNGEE. V gave up 4 bases and J gave up 0 bases, with 13 bases separating them. This CDR3 region has 16 residues. CDR3 nucleotides: TGTGCCAGCAGCACCTTGACAGTCTCGAACACCGGGGAGCTGTTTTTT. It specifies CASSTLTVSNTGELFF.

This clonotype was detected a few times. The rearrangement joins TRBV9 to TRBJ1-1, with a tentative D call TRBD1 (6 bases). This CDR3 has 14 residues. V dropped 3 bases and J dropped 6 bases, with 15 bases sitting between them. CDR1 SGDLS and CDR2 YYNGEE come from the germline V gene. The CDR3 DNA sequence: TGTGCCAGCAGCGACCTACAGGGTGGGGCTGAAGCTTTCTTT. Translated: CASSDLQGGAEAFF.

V gene TRBV3-1 combines with J gene TRBJ2-5; the D is unclear. Germline V gene sequence: CDR1 LGHDT, CDR2 YNNKEL (reference sequence). Between the trimmed V and J ends, which lost 0 bases and 3 bases, there was a span of 5 bases. This CDR3 has 13 residues. This CDR3 reads CASSQEWKETQYF. The CDR3 nucleotides are TGTGCCAGCAGCCAAGAATGGAAAGAGACCCAGTACTTC.

The chain uses TRBV4-2 and TRBJ2-4; TRBD1 matches 10 bases. Looked up from germline, CDR1 is LGHNA and CDR2 is YNFKEQ. V lost 2 bases, J lost 0 bases, and 4 bases stayed unmatched. The CDR3 totals 17 residues. CDR3 coding DNA: TGTGCCAGCAGCCAACAAGGGACAGGGGTAGCCAAAAACATTCAGTACTTC. It encodes CASSQQGTGVAKNIQYF.

This clonotype was seen more than once but under ten times. The V gene is TRBV3-1, the J gene TRBJ1-3, with D possibly TRBD1 on 6 matching bases. V lost 4 bases and J 2 bases, leaving 12 bases between the germline ends. The CDR3 covers 15 residues. Looked up from germline, CDR1 is LGHDT and CDR2 is YNNKEL (reference sequence). CDR3 in amino acids: CASSPRGQTGNTIYF. Here the CDR3 DNA reads TGTGCCAGCAGCCCACGGGGACAAACTGGAAACACCATATATTTT.

The chain recombines TRBV7-9 with TRBJ1-4; 11 bases agree with TRBD1. V shed 7 bases and J 6 bases; nucleotides not matched to a gene: 4. Germline V gene sequence: CDR1 SEHNR, CDR2 FQNEAQ (reference sequence). CDR3 size: 14 residues. The CDR3 DNA is TGTGCCAGCAACGGACAGGGGGCGGATGAAAAACTGTTTTTT. This codes for CASNGQGADEKLFF.

A single count supports this clonotype. The gene calls are TRBV20-1 and TRBJ2-7, with D unresolved. With 3 bases removed from V and 3 bases from J, the gap between germline ends came to 12 bases. CDR3 length: 13 amino acids. CDR1 is DFQATT and CDR2 is SNEGSKA in the germline V gene (reference sequence). Here the CDR3 reads CSARDTLFYEQYF. CDR3 in DNA: TGCAGTGCTAGGGATACACTTTTCTACGAGCAGTACTTC.

This sequence joins TRBV7-9 and TRBJ1-2, with D perhaps TRBD1 (6 bases). Germline assignment: CDR1 SEHNR and CDR2 FQNEAQ (reference sequence). V dropped 2 bases and J dropped 9 bases, with 13 bases sitting between them. The CDR3 is made up of 13 amino acids. CDR3 protein: CASSLTGYDRYTF. The CDR3 region has the DNA TGTGCCAGCAGCTTAACAGGGTACGATCGCTACACCTTC.